The 5 T cell receptor beta chains reported below all come from one sample, sequenced in a study of cytomegalovirus exposure and HLA in healthy donors. A multiplex PCR was run with 60 Vbeta primers and 13 Jbeta primers. The method was immunoSEQ multiplex PCR; TCRdb's version includes in-frame clones alone and lacks a portion of them. Of about 110,000 clones detected, over 75% appear once; the ten largest clones hold 3.5% to 4%. Material for sequencing was PBMCs. The receptors were sampled from a man between 60 and 75 years old in good health and CMV-seronegative.

The chain has TRBV4-2 and TRBJ1-5, with a weak D call TRBD1 (5 bases). This CDR3 has 15 amino acids. Trimming removed 5 bases at V and 7 bases at J, with 18 bases between. Germline V gene lookup returns CDR1 LGHNA and CDR2 YNFKEQ. CDR3 region: CASSDGTGRGQPQHF. DNA for the CDR3: TGTGCCAGCAGCGACGGGACCGGGAGGGGACAGCCCCAGCATTTT.

This chain links TRBV29-1 with TRBJ1-3; D might be TRBD1 (6 bases). Trimming stripped 6 bases from V and 4 bases from J, with 16 bases between. The CDR3 sequence is 14 residues long. Germline CDR1 reads SQVTM; CDR2 reads ANQGSEA. CDR3 residues: CSVAETGYGNTIYF. The DNA of the CDR3 is TGCAGCGTAGCCGAAACAGGGTACGGAAACACCATATATTTT.

This chain joins TRBV7-2 and TRBJ1-1; D possibly corresponds to TRBD1 (6 bases). CDR1 and CDR2 (germline): SGHTA, FQGNSA. The CDR3 extends over 15 amino acids. The V gene lost 3 bases and the J gene lost 9 bases, with 20 bases spanning the gap. The CDR3 DNA reads as TGTGCCAGCAGCTTTGGGGGGGGCGCCACACCGAAAGCTTTCTTT. This gives the protein CASSFGGGATPKAFF.

This clone was seen a few times. The chain links TRBV5-5 to TRBJ1-1; D uncertain. The CDR3 has 14 amino acids. Germline assignment: CDR1 SGHKS and CDR2 YYEKEE (reference sequence). Trimming pared 1 base from V and 2 bases from J, leaving 9 bases between. CDR3 in amino acids: CASSLQAGNTEAFF. DNA of the CDR3: TGTGCCAGCAGCTTGCAGGCAGGTAACACTGAAGCTTTCTTT.

This chain joins TRBV2 and TRBJ2-1; 8 nucleotides align to TRBD1. Germline lookup yields CDR1 SNHLY and CDR2 FYNNEI. The CDR3 has 13 residues. Trimming at V came to 7 bases and at J to 6 bases, leaving 5 bases not matched to a gene. CDR3 bases: TGTGCCAGCAAGGACAGGGTCGTCAATGAGCAGTTCTTC. Encoded protein: CASKDRVVNEQFF. The full variable domain, its missing parts supplied by reference TRBV2 and TRBJ2-1, is EPEVTQTPSHQVTQMGQEVILRCVPISNHLYFYWYRQILGQKVEFLVSFYNNEISEKSEIFDDQFSVERPDGSNFTLKIRSTKLEDSAMYFCASKDRVVNEQFFGPGTRLTVL.